The clone carrying this TCR beta chain has a count of ten or more. Its antigen is undetermined. Germline-derived CDR1 and CDR2 are SGHVS and FQNEAQ. The CDR3 totals 11 residues. V lost 4 bases and J lost 13; bases outside the gene matches: 5. Per the authors' pipeline: Across clinicopathological groups, CDR3 differences served as the basis for building a distant-metastasis classifier for papillary thyroid cancer. TCRdb reanalyzed the PCR reads via MiXCR. The V and J calls come from TCRdb's annotation, not from the publication. In the table there are 30,000 to 50,000 clones, roughly 13% of which are singletons. Patients were all untreated before their thyroid surgery. This sample stems from a study of metastatic and nonmetastatic thyroid tumors. Study-wide context: Repertoires from malignant and benign thyroid patients were compared across blood and tumor or nodule tissue.

Findings of the study overall: Significantly greater TCR beta diversity was reportedly found in malignant thyroid tumors than in benign nodules (in blood and tumor).

Sample: blood. The V call is TRBV7-8, the J call TRBJ2-3; 7 bases align to TRBD1. The receptor was isolated from a female donor with papillary thyroid cancer or a benign thyroid nodule (not recorded which). Some clones in this sample may be carry-over from other donors' samples. CDR3 loop: CASSSGQPKYF. The CDR3 bases are TGTGCCAGCAGCTCGGGACAGCCCAAGTATTTT. Filled out from reference TRBV7-8 and TRBJ2-3, the complete variable domain reads GAGVSQSPRYKVAKRGQDVALRCDPISGHVSLFWYQQALGQGPEFLTYFQNEAQLDKSGLPSDRFFAERPEGSVSTLKIQRTQQEDSAVYLCASSSGQPKYFGPGTRLTVL.